This T cell receptor (beta chain) comes out of a study of shared clonotypes between healthy human individuals. General study points: Generally, estimated richness proved larger in naive subsets than it did in memory subsets.

Naive CD8 populations comprised CD45RO-negative cells positively selected for CCR7, excluding terminally differentiated effector memory CD45RA+ cells. Sequenced by immunoSEQ multiplex PCR; TCRdb stores in-frame clones only, minus some. This table has about 2 million clones, 85% to 95% appearing once. Notes on this clone: Its specificity is not known.

This CDR3 has 14 amino acids. In germline, CDR1 is GTSNPN, CDR2 SVGIG (reference sequence). V lost 8 bases, J lost 6 bases, and 20 bases lay in between. Specimen: naive CD8+ T cells sorted from blood. The sequence came from a man younger than 30 in good health. V and J are TRBV30 and TRBJ2-4; D tentatively reads TRBD1 or TRBD2 (5 bases each). The CDR3 reads CAGDGWGTINIQYF. For the CDR3, the DNA is TGTGCCGGGGATGGCTGGGGGACGATAAACATTCAGTACTTC.